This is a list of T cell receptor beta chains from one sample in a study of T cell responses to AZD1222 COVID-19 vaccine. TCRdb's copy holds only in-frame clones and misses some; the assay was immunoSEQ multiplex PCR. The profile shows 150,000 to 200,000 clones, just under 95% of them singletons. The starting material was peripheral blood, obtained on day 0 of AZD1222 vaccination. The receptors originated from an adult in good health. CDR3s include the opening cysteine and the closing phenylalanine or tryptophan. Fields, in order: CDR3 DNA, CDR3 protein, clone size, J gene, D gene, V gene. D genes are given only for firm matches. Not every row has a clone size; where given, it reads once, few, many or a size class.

TGTGCCAGCATGGCTCGGGGCAATCAGCCCCAGCATTTT CASMARGNQPQHF - TRBJ1-5 - TRBV6-5
TGTGCCAGCAGTCCAGGGCCCAACGGAGGTATTGGCTACACCTTC CASSPGPNGGIGYTF - TRBJ1-2 - TRBV27
TGTGCCAGCTCACCTAAAGGAACAGGGAACACTGAAGCTTTCTTT CASSPKGTGNTEAFF once TRBJ1-1 - TRBV18
TGCGCCAGCAGCCAAGTGGTGGGGGACACTGAAGCTTTCTTT CASSQVVGDTEAFF - TRBJ1-1 - TRBV4-1
TGTGCCAGCAGCTTCCGACAGACGAACACCGGGGAGCTGTTTTTT CASSFRQTNTGELFF - TRBJ2-2 - TRBV7-2
TGTGCCAGCAGCCTCAACCAGGGCCCTAACTATGGCTACACCTTC CASSLNQGPNYGYTF - TRBJ1-2 - TRBV4-2
TGTGCCAGCAGTCCTACTGGACAATCCTATGGCTACACCTTC CASSPTGQSYGYTF - TRBJ1-2 - TRBV6-6
TGTGCCAGCACCCTCGGTAGAGGTGGCTACACCTTC CASTLGRGGYTF once TRBJ1-2 - TRBV7-2
TGTGCCAGCAGTTCCCCCGCAGGGGGTTCTAACGAGCAGTACTTC CASSSPAGGSNEQYF - TRBJ2-7 TRBD1 TRBV27
TGTGCCAGCACCCTCTGGTATCCGGTGAACACTGAAGCTTTCTTT CASTLWYPVNTEAFF - TRBJ1-1 - TRBV5-8
TGCGCCAGCAGCTTGGGTAGCGGCACTGAAGCTTTCTTT CASSLGSGTEAFF once TRBJ1-1 - TRBV5-1
TGTGCTAGCAGCTTAGAGGTGGGCAGCCTAATTTACAATGAGCAGTTCTTC CASSLEVGSLIYNEQFF - TRBJ2-1 - TRBV7-7
TGTGCCAGCAGGACACAGGGGACGCGAGGAAACACCATATATTTT CASRTQGTRGNTIYF once TRBJ1-3 TRBD1 TRBV2
TGCGCCAGCAGCTTGGTGACAGGCCTATCGAACACCGGGGAGCTGTTTTTT CASSLVTGLSNTGELFF - TRBJ2-2 - TRBV5-1
TGCGCCAGCAGCTTGGCCCAACAGCACTCTGGAAACACCATATATTTT CASSLAQQHSGNTIYF - TRBJ1-3 - TRBV5-1
TGTGCCTGGAGTGGGCTAGCGGGAGATGAGCAGTTCTTC CAWSGLAGDEQFF - TRBJ2-1 TRBD2 TRBV30
TGTGCCAGCGATAGGGGGGGAATCGGGGAGCTGTTTTTT CASDRGGIGELFF few TRBJ2-2 - TRBV19
TGTGCCAGCTCACCACGGACAGGGGCAGGTCGGGATACGCAGTATTTT CASSPRTGAGRDTQYF - TRBJ2-3 TRBD1 TRBV18
TGTGCCAGCAGTTTAAGGGCCCTACTAGCGAACACTGAAGCTTTCTTT CASSLRALLANTEAFF - TRBJ1-1 - TRBV28
TGTGCCAGCAGCCAAGATCGGGGACAGAAAGCTTTCTTT CASSQDRGQKAFF - TRBJ1-1 TRBD1 TRBV3-1/TRBV3-2
TGTGCCTGGCGGGACAAGTCATCCTATAATTCACCCCTCCACTTT CAWRDKSSYNSPLHF - TRBJ1-6 - TRBV30
TGTGCCAGCAGCTTAAGAGCCTCAGAGACCCAGTACTTC CASSLRASETQYF - TRBJ2-5 - TRBV11-3
TGTGCCAGCAGTTATCTCCGGAATAGCAATCAGCCCCAGCATTTT CASSYLRNSNQPQHF - TRBJ1-5 - TRBV6-5
TGCGCCAGCAGCCAAGATTTCCAGCCGGGCCTTTACAATGAGCAGTTCTTC CASSQDFQPGLYNEQFF - TRBJ2-1 - TRBV4-1
TGTGCCAGTAGTATACCGGGGGGTGTAAGGACTGAAGCTTTCTTT CASSIPGGVRTEAFF - TRBJ1-1 - TRBV19
TGTGCCAGCAGTTTTCTTTCCGGGACTAGCACAGATACGCAGTATTTT CASSFLSGTSTDTQYF once TRBJ2-3 - TRBV27
TGTGCCAGCTCACCAGGAGTTAACCAAGAGACCCAGTACTTC CASSPGVNQETQYF - TRBJ2-5 - TRBV18
TGCGCCAGCAGCTTTTCCAGCGGATTCACAACCTACGAGCAGTACTTC CASSFSSGFTTYEQYF - TRBJ2-7 - TRBV4-1
TGTGCCAGTAGTATAGAAGGACTAATCTCCGGGGAGCTGTTTTTT CASSIEGLISGELFF few TRBJ2-2 - TRBV19
TGTGCCTGGAGTGTAATCCCCAGGGGGCCCGGGGAGCTGTTTTTT CAWSVIPRGPGELFF - TRBJ2-2 TRBD1 TRBV30